One T cell receptor beta chain is described in this entry. Different DNA sequences within this sample yield the same CDR3. These data are taken from a study of shared clonotypes between healthy human individuals. Overall study context: Donor composition was two women and a few men, aged 18 to 49.

The CDR3 contains 12 residues. V gave up 0 bases and J gave up 8 bases, with 8 bases separating them. The germline gives CDR1 SGHRS, CDR2 YFSETQ. Loaded into unsorted PBMC replicate PCRs was roughly 300 ng DNA, 30,000 to 35,000 T cell genomes. The method was immunoSEQ multiplex PCR; TCRdb's version includes in-frame clones alone and lacks a portion of them. The repertoire holds about 560,000 clones, with around 77% as singletons. All the donors were Caucasian adults who lived in Nashville, Tennessee. V is TRBV5-1 and J is TRBJ1-2; the D is unclear. Sequenced input: PBMCs. The TCR comes from a woman in her thirties or forties in good health. Some clones in this sample may be carry-over from other donors' samples. The CDR3 sequence is CASSLEGYGYTF. As DNA, the CDR3 is TGCGCCAGCAGCTTGGAGGGTTACGGCTACACCTTC.